This T cell receptor beta chain stems from a study of shared clonotypes between healthy human individuals (dated by TCRdb to 2020 to 2022). Study-level background: The cohort comprised a couple of women and a few men aged 18 to 49 years. Libraries were prepared and TCR repertoires were sequenced by different laboratories using diverse techniques, in order to increase sequencing depth and limit assay-specific biases. Leukapheresis yielded between about 0.9 and 10 billion PBMCs per donor. To estimate repertoire size and how much clonotype sharing occurs between individuals, the study deeply sequenced the blood TCR repertoires of a handful of healthy adults. For each donor, three plates each were used for CD4 naive and CD4 memory, two plates were used for CD8 naive, and one plate was used for CD8 memory. What the authors observed across the whole study: About 5% of naive CD4, 3.5% of naive CD8, about 2.4% of memory CD4, and over 0.35% of memory CD8 clonotypes were shared across a few donors. Naive subsets generally had larger estimated clonotype richness than memory subsets did. Only blood was sampled, and tissue TCR repertoires likely differ from those in blood. Pairwise subsampling indicated that sequencing depth was expected to affect the degree of clonotype sharing among donors. Rarefaction of sorted-subset datasets indicated incomplete sequencing despite the large sequencing depth. Compared with non-shared clonotypes, clonotypes shared by all four sorted-subset donors had higher generation probabilities. Because the study included only a small number of donors, the genetic and exposure-history diversity represented was limited.

V was cut back by 1 base and J by 0 bases, leaving a gap of 11 bases between them. The CDR3 has 16 amino acids, counting the end cysteine and phenylalanine. Just the 48-base CDR3 DNA is kept, in frame starting at base 1. CDR1 SGHAT and CDR2 FQNNGV are derived from the germline V gene. CD8 naive samples consisted of CD45RO-negative cells that were positively selected for CCR7, yielding a CD45RA+CCR7+ population without TemRA cells. The donors were healthy, HIV-negative adults who had no recently reported acute infections or vaccinations. Every donor was a Caucasian adult living in Nashville, Tennessee, USA. After blood collection by leukapheresis, PBMCs were isolated using Ficoll-Histopaque density gradient centrifugation and then cryopreserved in the vapor phase of liquid nitrogen. Purity and quantity of every magnetically sorted T cell population were checked by analytical flow cytometry. Genomic DNA was isolated from every sorted fraction and measured by UV absorbance on a Nanodrop 2000c.

TCR CDR3 regions were amplified from genomic DNA by multiplex PCR using the deep immunoSEQ assay. Genomic DNA extracted from each cell subset was distributed evenly over all wells of several immunoSEQ 96-well plates, and each plate served as one replicate. For sorted subsets, approximately 190 ng genomic DNA, equal to 30,000 to 35,000 T cell genomes, was loaded into each replicate PCR. Purified libraries were measured with a Qubit 3.0 fluorometer, size-checked on a Bioanalyzer 2100, and measured again with the KAPA Library Quantification kit. Every immunoSEQ 96-well plate was sequenced on a separate single-read 150-cycle Illumina NextSeq 550 flow cell. The study's own analysis went as follows. Because only junctional sequences without quality scores were contained in the immunoSEQ output, filtering matching that applied to full-length reads could not be performed. Sequences were annotated with PyIR, a Python wrapper for IgBLAST v1.9, using IMGT germline references to assign V/J genes and CDR3. Any read was removed if the V/J assignment was weak (E-value above 1e-6), the CDR3 was missing, or the read contained stop codons, out-of-frame junctions, or ambiguous translated residues. V3J clonotypes were defined by identical inferred V gene, J gene, and CDR3 amino acid sequence. Percentage overlap between repertoires was computed as shared unique clonotypes divided by the size of the smaller repertoire. Repertoire richness was assessed with RTK rarefaction, the Chao1 estimator, and Recon v2.1 estimates of unobserved clonotypes. OLGA was used to compute generation probabilities for all TCRbeta clonotypes that the gDNA method yielded from a handful of donors. TCRdb provides this immuneACCESS table in a form limited to in-frame rearrangements. Some clones are lacking; in checked studies, under half of them reflect an unresolved V gene, and why the rest are absent is not known. V and J calls and clone size are as listed in that table; D and trimming were resolved from the DNA. For this sample the table gives about 680,000 clones, of which about 91% were detected only once. Nearly 25% of the sample is in the top ten clones.

This clone has only one observation. The target of this receptor is not known. No base-level quality is on record; no much larger clone is a single base apart. This clonotype was obtained from a man aged 25 to 40 in good health. The rearranged chain carries TRBV11-2 and TRBJ2-3; the D region possibly corresponds to TRBD2 (6 bases align). The sequenced material came from naive CD8+ T cells sorted from blood. In the paper's terms, the cell subset or site label means: CD45RA+CCR7+. The DNA is as follows: TGTGCCAGCAGCTTAGGCCGGGAGAGTAGCACAGATACGCAGTATTTT. It encodes CASSLGRESSTDTQYF.